This entry describes one TCR beta chain. Its antigen specificity is not known. Nothing much larger sits one base from this clone, and base qualities are not available. V loses 0 bases of germline sequence and J loses 6 bases, and the interval between the two ends is 8 bases. The germline V gene gives CDR1 as SGDLS and CDR2 as YYNGEE. The CDR3 starts with the cysteine, ends with the phenylalanine, and has 13 residues. Only the CDR3 portion is preserved as DNA: 39 bases, with reading frame beginning at the first base. The cohort comprised some 730 healthy bone marrow donors. At the time of sampling, all cohort members were nominally healthy, though unrecorded immune exposures were likely present. CMV serostatus was recorded as positive for about 300 and negative for about half of the 666 cohort members, whereas no CMV serostatus was recorded for the donor in question. A peripheral blood sample was collected from each donor, and TCR beta sequencing was performed on peripheral blood mononuclear cells. The Qiagen DNeasy Blood Extraction Kit was used to extract genomic DNA from the blood cell samples.

The entry originates in a study of cytomegalovirus exposure and HLA in healthy donors listed by TCRdb under 2017. Context from the whole study: In an earlier analysis of about 560 of the donors, about 270 Gb of sequence data and 117 million unique TCR beta sequences from 150 million to 200 million T cells were reported. An early release that covered roughly 600 HLA-typed donors contained approximately 300 gigabases of sequencing data and about 84 million unique TCR sequences. The genetic ancestry cluster associated with self-reported Caucasian donors included 65% to 90% of the 398 genotyped donors. The study aimed to test whether signatures of past pathogen exposure could be identified by cataloging public T cell receptors. The T cell repertoires of some 670 subjects were profiled by immunosequencing and related to cytomegalovirus serostatus. In addition to the first cohort of 666 subjects, a separate validation cohort of about 120 different subjects was used. The study combined high-throughput TCR immunosequencing, statistical association of individual TCRs with disease status, and machine learning to predict cytomegalovirus infection status. To study patterns of TCR occurrence, a later analysis re-analyzed previously published TCR beta repertoires from 666 donors and added high-resolution HLA genotyping. In the later analysis, no new phenotypic data were used to find candidate immune exposures; instead, reliance was placed on TCR beta sequences and their occurrence across donors. To decide whether each TCR beta V gene segment behaved as functional or pseudogenic, an earlier analysis of fewer than 750 of the donors relied on high-throughput TCR beta sequencing. Donor age, sex, ethnicity and CMV serostatus were collected together with the repertoire data. A later genetic analysis used genome-wide SNP genotypes for 398 of the 666 donors, treating that subset as a discovery cohort. Every repertoire in the discovery cohort had been generated on one and the same sequencing platform. HLA typing included class I and class II loci at four-digit resolution. The number of typed donors differed by locus: roughly 620-640 for A, B, C, DRB1 and DQB1; 522 for DQA1; around 610 for DPA1; and about 450 for DPB1. A handful of DR-DQ haplotypes were treated as single units for association and clustering because of strong linkage in the cohort. Among some 410 genotyped donors of the cohort, an average of roughly 230,000 unique TCR beta nucleotide sequences was sequenced per donor, of which roughly 17% were non-productive. Results and caveats for the whole study, not just this receptor: Several of the top co-occurrence clusters appeared to be linked to parvovirus B19, influenza, CMV and Epstein-Barr virus, according to a later analysis. When HLA alleles, especially DR and DQ, strongly co-occurred, attributing TCR associations to individual alleles was difficult. A few of the identified cytomegalovirus-associated TCR beta chains were confirmed in vitro to be specific for cytomegalovirus antigens. Most TCR sequences were seen in very few donors, while some public TCRs were found in many individuals. In an earlier analysis of around 500 of the donors, most TCR beta V segments appeared in productive rearrangements about 87% or about 30% of the time, broadly matching IMGT annotations. According to a later analysis, most CMV-associated TCR beta chains appeared to be HLA-restricted, and the HLA associations seemed to be driven largely by CMV exposure. The authors suggested that the approach could potentially be generalized to other disease states and immunological phenotypes. Because HLA typing was unavailable for some donors at each locus, only the typed subset was used in association tests. A cluster of highly shared sequence variants was judged likely to be a technical artifact of the sequencing pipeline. In a later genetic analysis, a missense DCLRE1C variant was associated with V-gene and J-gene trimming of TCR beta chains, and the association was replicated in an independent cohort. Some IMGT-functional V segments, including TRBV6-2 and TRBV6-3, could not be told apart with the 87-base-pair reads, so those segments were excluded. At a false discovery rate of 0.05, a later analysis linked fewer than 20,000 TCR beta sequences to specific HLA alleles. Cytomegalovirus status was reported to be diagnosed by the classifier with high specificity and sensitivity in both the original and validation cohorts. Immune exposure information for the cohort was limited to CMV serostatus. This cohort had only TCR beta chains sequenced, and the lack of alpha or paired-chain data limited which features could be detected. In a later analysis, the rate of TCR association differed among HLA loci, with DRB1 alleles having the most associated TCRs and HLA-C alleles having the fewest. A later genetic analysis reported fewer N-insertions in productive TCRs among donors in an Asian-associated ancestry cluster than the approximately 700-donor mean. A further reported finding was that TCR beta sequences accurately predicted the HLA-A and HLA-B alleles for most subjects in the first cohort. Sequencing depth was assumed to be roughly uniform across donors in the presence/absence analyses, though that assumption may not hold. The study gave a list of 150 to 200 TCR beta chains associated with cytomegalovirus. In a later analysis, HLA-associated TCR beta chains were found to be more clonally expanded and to have lower generation probabilities than equally common non-associated chains. Linkage disequilibrium might explain the correlated functional status among segregating V segments, but an unknown experimental factor could not be excluded. About 15 rarely observed V segments, including chromosome 9 orphons, were excluded from the earlier analysis of some 590 of the donors because counts were too low.

Libraries came from the immunoSEQ multiplex PCR assay. For the multiplex PCR, a mixture combining 60 forward primers for TCR Vbeta segments and 13 reverse primers for TCR Jbeta segments was used. The CDR3 region of rearranged TCR beta genes was amplified from genomic DNA by a multiplex PCR assay. The amplified TCR beta libraries were sequenced on the Illumina HiSeq System as 87-base-pair reads. As for the authors' bioinformatics: A later analysis counted about 76 million unique TCR beta chains across the 650 to 700 repertoires, and roughly 11 million of these chains were shared by at least two donors. Raw reads were error-corrected and collapsed into unique sequences by a nearest-neighbor algorithm in which closely related sequences were merged to remove PCR and sequencing errors. To assign V, D and J gene segments, CDR3 sequences were aligned to IMGT reference sequences. For a sequence to be retained, at least a six-nucleotide match to both a V gene segment and a J gene segment was required. A rearrangement counted as productive if the CDR3 had no stop codons and remained in frame with V and J, and every other rearrangement counted as non-productive. Following IMGT convention, CDR3 was defined as the stretch from the second conserved V-encoded cysteine up to the conserved J-encoded phenylalanine. In an earlier analysis of around 640 of the donors, sequences lacking an unambiguous match to a single V gene segment were excluded. In an earlier analysis of approximately 560 of the donors, a V segment was called functional when productive rearrangements were above 56.7%, and segregating when the standard deviation between donors exceeded 5%. A statistical classification framework was developed to diagnose cytomegalovirus status using the catalog of TCR beta chain sequences. V and J gene assignment, in a later analysis, came from comparing TCR nucleotide sequences with IMGT/GENE-DB human TR gene sequences. A later analysis assigned CDR3 sequences and most-parsimonious VDJ recombination scenarios with the TCRdist pipeline. A later analysis defined each TCR beta chain by its CDR3 amino acid sequence plus V-gene family, and excluded reads lacking a unique V-gene family. A later analysis removed roughly 590 highly shared, low-generation-probability nucleotide sequences to deal with suspected cross-contamination and a sequencing artifact. A later analysis calculated a clonal expansion index for each public chain from normalized within-repertoire ranks of inferred template counts. In a later analysis, generation probabilities were computed using a VDJ recombination model fitted to out-of-frame rearrangements, and the results were checked against IGoR. Hypergeometric tests were used in a later analysis to score TCR-TCR, TCR-HLA and TCR-CMV co-occurrence, with a repertoire-size bias correction applied to the TCR pairs. To estimate false discovery rates, a later analysis permuted the HLA or CMV assignments 20 times. A later analysis grouped co-occurring TCRs with DBSCAN, adding TCRdist sequence similarity when clustering within HLA-allele-positive subsets. Repertoires with fewer than 30,000 or more than 120,000 public chains, plus five repertoires with anomalous nucleotide sharing, were excluded from co-occurrence clustering. TCRdb provides this immuneACCESS table in a form limited to in-frame rearrangements. Some clones are lacking; in checked studies, under half of them reflect an unresolved V gene, and why the rest are absent is not known. V and J calls and clone size are given by that table; D and trimming were obtained from the DNA. The sample table lists about 120,000 clones, around 77% of them with a count of one. In total, the top ten clones hold approximately 3.7% of the sample.

Sample: PBMCs. The chain couples TRBV9 to TRBJ2-3, with TRBD2 perhaps the D gene, on 5 matching bases. The sequence was obtained from a human donor in good health. The DNA sequence is given as TGTGCCAGCAGCGTAGGACTAATGGATACGCAGTATTTT. This codes for CASSVGLMDTQYF. Here the CDR3 is joined to the reference TRBV9 and TRBJ2-3 genes, and the full variable domain is: DSGVTQTPKHLITATGQRVTLRCSPRSGDLSVYWYQQSLDQGLQFLIQYYNGEERAKGNILERFSAQQFPDLHSELNLSSLELGDSALYFCASSVGLMDTQYFGPGTRLTVL.